This TCR beta chain was recovered during a study of blood T cell repertoires in COVID-19. Study summary: Material from acute and convalescent COVID-19 was sourced from the United States, Italy and Spain.

The ends lost 4 bases at V and 5 bases at J; junction bases unmatched: 9. CDR1 is SGHRS and CDR2 is YFSETQ in the germline V gene. The CDR3 sequence is 16 residues long. In the original processing: Amplified reference gene primers provided the basis for estimating nucleated cell counts. This table comes from immunoSEQ multiplex PCR, and its TCRdb copy is limited to in-frame clones, with some not included. That table is the source of V, J and clone size, and D and trimming were worked out from the DNA. This table has roughly 100,000 clones, over 65% appearing once. The sample taken for sequencing was peripheral blood. This TCR derives from a human donor in a cohort sampled during active COVID-19. The chain uses TRBV5-1 and TRBJ2-1, with TRBD2 matching over 10 bases. CDR3 coding DNA: TGCGCCAGCAGCCCGACGACTAGCGGGTCCCACAATGAGCAGTTCTTC. Translating gives CASSPTTSGSHNEQFF. The full variable domain, completed using reference TRBV5-1 and TRBJ2-1, is KAGVTQTPRYLIKTRGQQVTLSCSPISGHRSVSWYQQTPGQGLQFLFEYFSETQRNKGNFPGRFSGRQFSNSRSEMNVSTLELGDSALYLCASSPTTSGSHNEQFFGPGTRLTVL.